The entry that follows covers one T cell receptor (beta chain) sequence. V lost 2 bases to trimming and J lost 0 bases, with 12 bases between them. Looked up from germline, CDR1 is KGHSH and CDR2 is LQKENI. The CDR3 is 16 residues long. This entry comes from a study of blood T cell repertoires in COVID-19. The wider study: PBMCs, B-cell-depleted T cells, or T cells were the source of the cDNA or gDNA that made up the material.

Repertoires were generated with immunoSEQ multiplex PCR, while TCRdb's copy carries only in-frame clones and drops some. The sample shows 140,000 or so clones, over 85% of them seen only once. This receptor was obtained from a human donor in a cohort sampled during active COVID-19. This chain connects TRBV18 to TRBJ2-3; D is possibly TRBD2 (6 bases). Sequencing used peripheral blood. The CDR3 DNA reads TGTGCCAGCTCACCATTGCGGGGACTGAGCACAGATACGCAGTATTTT. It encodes CASSPLRGLSTDTQYF.